This T cell receptor (beta chain) appears in the sequencing data of a study of blood T cell repertoires in COVID-19. Overall study context: Samples came from the United States, Italy and Spain, spanning acute and convalescent COVID-19. From T cells, B-cell-depleted T cells, or PBMCs came the material, which was cDNA or gDNA.

With 4 bases removed from V and 10 bases from J, the gap between germline ends came to 15 bases. CDR3 length equals 13 residues. Germline CDR1 reads SGDLS; CDR2 reads YYNGEE. Original analysis: How many nucleated cells were present was estimated from reference gene primer amplification. Libraries were prepared by immunoSEQ multiplex PCR; TCRdb keeps only in-frame clonotypes and omits some of them. From that table come the V and J calls and clone size; the DNA was used to work out D and trimming. The table includes 50,000 to 80,000 clones, around 83% detected once. The J gene is TRBJ2-1, the V gene TRBV9; a possible D gene is TRBD2 (6 bases). The TCR sequence derives from a man aged 50-60 years with active COVID-19. The specimen was peripheral blood. The CDR3 loop reads CASSPEGLTEQFF. CDR3 DNA sequence: TGTGCCAGCAGCCCTGAGGGACTCACCGAGCAGTTCTTC.